What follows are 32 T cell receptor beta chains derived from one specimen sequenced in a study of T cells in Graves' hyperthyroidism and ophthalmopathy. The source material, RNA transcripts, was used to amplify TCR beta CDR3 regions. During a first-round RT-PCR of the TCR CDR3, the HTBI primer set was used. TCRdb itself ran the multiplex PCR reads through MiXCR, one entry per CDR3 protein. The repertoire has about 350,000 distinct CDR3 sequences, around 18% of them found once; the top ten carry around 16%. Sequenced material: blood. The receptors were gathered from a woman between 35 and 50 years old with Graves' ophthalmopathy.

This clonotype came up many times. The gene calls are TRBV28 and TRBJ2-7; 9 bases line up with TRBD2. The CDR3 is 16 residues long. V was pared by 5 bases and J by 7 bases, with 15 bases of the junction left unmatched. Germline loops: CDR1 MDHEN, CDR2 SYDVKM. CDR3 region: CASSPSVDSGRREQYF. CDR3 in DNA: TGTGCCAGCAGTCCCTCGGTGGATAGCGGGAGAAGGGAGCAGTACTTC.

The chain employs TRBV12-3 or TRBV12-4 and TRBJ2-7, with D possibly TRBD2 on 6 matching bases. The CDR3 covers 17 residues. The V gene lost 0 bases and the J gene lost 0 bases, with 15 bases spanning the gap. Here the CDR3 DNA reads TGTGCCAGCAGTTTAGCTGCGGGACGGACTACCTCCTACGAGCAGTACTTC. It specifies CASSLAAGRTTSYEQYF.

This clonotype was seen many times. The rearrangement joins TRBV29-1 to TRBJ2-7; D gene ambiguous. Germline assignment: CDR1 SQVTM and CDR2 ANQGSEA. The CDR3 spans 12 residues. Trimming removed 5 bases from V and 3 bases from J, with 11 bases in between. CDR3 sequence reads: CSVRQTNYEQYF. The CDR3 nucleotides read TGCAGCGTTCGACAAACGAACTACGAGCAGTACTTC.

This clonotype occurred many times. The J gene is TRBJ1-1, the V gene TRBV11-2; 8 nucleotides line up with TRBD1. Germline V CDR1 and CDR2: SGHAT, FQNNGV. CDR3 size: 15 residues. V gave up 0 bases and J gave up 3 bases; unmatched junction bases: 3. CDR3 sequence (DNA): TGTGCCAGCAGCTTAGATGCAGGGGGCTACACTGAAGCTTTCTTT. Protein: CASSLDAGGYTEAFF. The variable domain in full, with the rest retrieved from reference TRBV11-2 and TRBJ1-1, is EAGVAQSPRYKIIEKRQSVAFWCNPISGHATLYWYQQILGQGPKLLIQFQNNGVVDDSQLPKDRFSAERLKGVDSTLKIQPAKLEDSAVYLCASSLDAGGYTEAFFGQGTRLTVV.

This clonotype was recorded at least ten times. This chain connects TRBV27 to TRBJ1-5; 8 bases align to TRBD1. Germline CDR1 and CDR2: MNHEY and SMNVEV (reference sequence). The ends lost 5 bases at V and 6 bases at J; junction bases unmatched: 6. The CDR3 is 14 residues long. This CDR3 is CASSSDRGPQPQHF. DNA of the CDR3: TGTGCCAGCAGTAGCGACAGGGGTCCTCAGCCCCAGCATTTT.

This clonotype was found many times. This chain links TRBV6-1 with TRBJ1-5; possible D gene TRBD1, 5 bases. CDR1 MNHNS and CDR2 SASEGT come from the germline V gene. Trimming shortened V by 4 bases and J by 6 bases, and 19 bases separated the two germline ends. This CDR3 comprises 16 residues. The CDR3 coding sequence is TGTGCCAGCAGTGCGACTACCACAGGCGCAGGTCAGCCCCAGCATTTT. The encoded protein is CASSATTTGAGQPQHF.

This clonotype was detected ten times or more. The CDR3 sequence is CAWTKQETQYF. CDR3 in DNA: TGTGCCTGGACAAAACAAGAGACCCAGTACTTC. The gene calls are TRBV30 and TRBJ2-5; D is unresolved. V lost 4 bases and J lost 2, with 5 bases in between. The CDR3 totals 11 residues. The germline CDR1 and CDR2 sequences are GTSNPN and SVGIG (reference sequence).

This clonotype was detected many times. The chain is built from TRBV6-1 and TRBJ2-5; 7 bases agree with TRBD1. CDR3 length equals 13 residues. Germline assignment: CDR1 MNHNS and CDR2 SASEGT. V shed 6 bases and J 2 bases; nucleotides not matched to a gene: 3. The CDR3 region is CASSIRGQETQYF. CDR3 coding DNA: TGTGCCAGCAGCATCAGGGGGCAAGAGACCCAGTACTTC.

This clonotype was seen more than once but under ten times. The chain has TRBV6-5 and TRBJ1-1; 9 bases are a match to TRBD1. The CDR3 spans 14 residues. The germline CDR1 and CDR2 sequences are MNHEY and SVGAGI. J lost 10 bases, V lost 2 bases, and 8 bases had no gene match. The CDR3 region is CASSYGDRVAGAFF. The CDR3 coding sequence is TGTGCCAGCAGTTACGGGGACAGGGTGGCCGGAGCTTTCTTT.

This clonotype was recorded many times. The chain couples TRBV12-3 or TRBV12-4 to TRBJ1-1, with D perhaps TRBD1 (6 bases). The CDR3 contains 15 residues. The germline V and J ends were trimmed by 6 bases and 3 bases, with 17 bases remaining between them. In nucleotides, the CDR3 is TGTGCCAGCAGATTCTCCTACAGGGTGGACACTGAAGCTTTCTTT. Translation gives CASRFSYRVDTEAFF.

There are many counts of this clonotype. The V call is TRBV6-2 or TRBV6-3, the J call TRBJ1-1, with 8 bases that match TRBD1. The J segment lost 5 bases and the V segment lost 8 bases, leaving 16 bases of the junction unmatched. Germline V gives CDR1 MNHEY, CDR2 SVGEGT. This CDR3 contains 16 residues. The CDR3 DNA reads as TGTGCCAGCCATTGGTTGATCGGACAGGGCCCGACTGAAGCTTTCTTT. This gives the protein CASHWLIGQGPTEAFF.

This clonotype was recorded many times. The chain employs TRBV9 and TRBJ2-5; TRBD2 agrees at 10 bases. CDR3 length: 15 residues. The germline gives CDR1 SGDLS, CDR2 YYNGEE. With V trimmed by 4 bases and J by 4 bases, 7 bases remained unmatched. The CDR3 DNA follows: TGTGCCAGCAGCCCATCTAGCGGGAGCAGAGAGACCCAGTACTTC. Residues: CASSPSSGSRETQYF.

The chain couples TRBV11-2 to TRBJ2-7, with D possibly TRBD1 on 5 matching bases. Trimming removed 1 base at V and 5 bases at J, with 12 bases between. CDR1 is SGHAT and CDR2 is FQNNGV in the germline V gene. CDR3 length: 14 residues. The CDR3 reads CASSLVTARDEQYF. The CDR3 nucleotides read TGTGCCAGCAGCTTAGTGACAGCTCGCGACGAGCAGTACTTC.

In its sample, this clonotype was seen many times. The chain is built from TRBV28 and TRBJ2-2, with 13 bases that match TRBD2. Germline V gene sequence: CDR1 MDHEN, CDR2 SYDVKM. This CDR3 contains 17 residues. Trimming at V came to 6 bases and at J to 4 bases, leaving 8 bases not matched to a gene. Here the CDR3 DNA reads TGTGCCAGCAGCCCGACTAGCGGGAGGTACGGCACCGGGGAGCTGTTTTTT. It is translated as CASSPTSGRYGTGELFF.

This clonotype was counted between two and nine times. The genes are TRBV6-1 and TRBJ2-2, with D hard to call. V was shortened by 2 bases and J by 4 bases, with 5 bases between the two germline ends. Germline V gene lookup returns CDR1 MNHNS and CDR2 SASEGT. There are 13 residues in the CDR3. The CDR3 region is CASSETITGELFF. DNA for the CDR3: TGTGCCAGCAGTGAAACTATCACCGGGGAGCTGTTTTTT.

This clonotype came up many times. The chain joins TRBV2 to TRBJ2-7; D is unclear. Germline lookup yields CDR1 SNHLY and CDR2 FYNNEI. The CDR3 extends over 13 amino acids. Trimming pared 4 bases from V and 3 bases from J, leaving 10 bases between. CDR3 loop: CASSANDGYEQYF. The CDR3 coding sequence is TGTGCCAGCAGTGCCAACGACGGCTACGAGCAGTACTTC. Drawing the rest from reference TRBV2 and TRBJ2-7, the complete variable domain is EPEVTQTPSHQVTQMGQEVILRCVPISNHLYFYWYRQILGQKVEFLVSFYNNEISEKSEIFDDQFSVERPDGSNFTLKIRSTKLEDSAMYFCASSANDGYEQYFGPGTRLTVT.

This clonotype occurred many times. This chain links TRBV11-2 with TRBJ1-1, with 9 bases lining up with TRBD1. Germline V lookup: CDR1 SGHAT, CDR2 FQNNGV. Trimming at V came to 4 bases and at J to 4 bases, leaving 7 bases not matched to a gene. The CDR3 consists of 15 residues. DNA of the CDR3: TGTGCCAGCAGCTCGTACAGGGGGCGTAGCACTGAAGCTTTCTTT. It yields the protein CASSSYRGRSTEAFF.

This clonotype showed up many times. The chain links TRBV28 to TRBJ1-2; D is unresolved. The CDR3 has 13 amino acids. The germline V and J ends were trimmed by 5 bases and 4 bases, with 11 bases remaining between them. Germline V gives CDR1 MDHEN, CDR2 SYDVKM. Written as DNA, the CDR3 is TGTGCCAGCAGTGCCGGGAACTTCTATGGCTACACCTTC. It encodes CASSAGNFYGYTF.

This clonotype was seen many times. The V call is TRBV7-2, the J call TRBJ2-2; D is unresolved. The CDR3 extends over 14 amino acids. Looked up from germline, CDR1 is SGHTA and CDR2 is FQGNSA. V was cut by 7 bases and J by 0 bases, with 9 bases left in between. The CDR3 spells CASKLDANTGELFF. CDR3 bases: TGTGCCAGCAAATTAGACGCGAACACCGGGGAGCTGTTTTTT.

There are many counts of this clonotype. J is TRBJ1-1 and V is TRBV5-1, with TRBD1 identical over 10 bases. CDR3 size: 15 residues. The V gene's germline CDR1 is SGHRS and CDR2 YFSETQ. Unmatched junction bases numbered 6, after V lost 4 bases and J lost 3 bases. As DNA, the CDR3 is TGCGCCAGCAGCGGGTGGGACAGGGGATACACTGAAGCTTTCTTT. Encoded protein: CASSGWDRGYTEAFF.

This clonotype was recorded at least ten times. The chain recombines TRBV25-1 with TRBJ2-7; perhaps TRBD2 as D (6 bases). The germline gives CDR1 MGHDK, CDR2 SYGVNS. The CDR3 length is 13 residues. Trimming shortened V by 4 bases and J by 2 bases, and 9 bases separated the two germline ends. CDR3 residues: CASSVPGAYEQYF. CDR3 nucleotides: TGTGCCAGCAGTGTACCGGGGGCCTACGAGCAGTACTTC.

This clonotype was recorded at least ten times. J is TRBJ2-2 and V is TRBV11-2; no reliable D call. The ends were cut back, 1 base at V and 4 bases at J, with 19 bases in the middle. This CDR3 contains 18 residues. Germline V lookup: CDR1 SGHAT, CDR2 FQNNGV. CDR3 protein: CASSLVRLRDISTGELFF. CDR3 DNA sequence: TGTGCCAGCAGCTTAGTTCGGCTAAGGGATATCAGCACCGGGGAGCTGTTTTTT.

This clonotype was detected many times. One end of the junction does not line up with germline, which may come from a read error. J is TRBJ2-2 and V is TRBV12-3 or TRBV12-4; maybe TRBD2 (5 bases). The CDR3 totals 15 residues. CDR3 region: CASRSDTSNTGELVF. CDR3 DNA sequence: TGTGCCAGCCGATCTGACACTTCGAACACCGGGGAGCTGGTTTTT.

This clonotype was picked up many times. V usage is TRBV20-1 and J usage is TRBJ2-5; perhaps TRBD2 as D (5 bases). CDR1 DFQATT and CDR2 SNEGSKA come from the germline V gene (reference sequence). This CDR3 is 12 amino acids long. V shed 4 bases and J shed 6 bases, with 12 bases lying between them. CDR3 DNA: TGCAGTGCTATATTGGCCGGGAAGACCCAGTACTTC. It is translated as CSAILAGKTQYF.

This clonotype was seen ten or more times. This CDR3 reads CASRRGGTEAFF. In DNA form, the CDR3 reads TGTGCCAGCCGTCGGGGTGGCACTGAAGCTTTCTTT. V gene TRBV28 combines with J gene TRBJ1-1; D gene ambiguous. CDR3 length equals 12 residues. V dropped 8 bases and J dropped 4 bases, with 11 bases sitting between them. CDR1 MDHEN and CDR2 SYDVKM come from the germline V gene.

This clonotype appeared a single time. J is TRBJ2-5 and V is TRBV6-2 or TRBV6-3, with 7 bases that match TRBD2. This CDR3 spans 16 amino acids. V lost 6 bases, J lost 4 bases, and 14 bases stayed unmatched. Per the germline V gene, CDR1 is MNHEY and CDR2 is SVGEGT. The CDR3 bases are TGTGCCAGCAGCCTCGGACTAGTCGAAGGCTCAGAGACCCAGTACTTC. Amino acid sequence: CASSLGLVEGSETQYF.

The chain uses TRBV6-1 and TRBJ2-7; TRBD2 matches 8 bases. With 6 bases clipped from V and 6 bases from J, the junction kept 13 bases outside the gene matches. Germline CDR1 and CDR2: MNHNS and SASEGT. The CDR3 runs to 15 residues. This CDR3 reads CASSQTTAGEGEQYF. CDR3 nucleotide sequence: TGTGCCAGCAGCCAGACGACAGCGGGAGAGGGCGAGCAGTACTTC.

This clonotype was observed at least ten times. The chain recombines TRBV7-9 with TRBJ2-7; D perhaps matches TRBD2 (6 bases). V lost 5 bases to trimming and J lost 7 bases, with 21 bases between them. This CDR3 has 15 amino acids. Germline V gene data show CDR1 as SEHNR and CDR2 as FQNEAQ (reference sequence). CDR3: CASSGGTLRVFEQYF. CDR3 nucleotide sequence: TGTGCCAGCAGCGGCGGGACGCTGAGAGTCTTTGAGCAGTACTTC.

This clonotype occurred many times. J is TRBJ2-2 and V is TRBV12-3 or TRBV12-4; 11 bases are shared with TRBD2. The CDR3 length is 18 residues. V lost 5 bases, J lost 5 bases, and 13 bases stayed unmatched. The CDR3 is CASSPVNLAGGGTGELFF. The CDR3 region has the DNA TGTGCCAGCAGTCCGGTTAACCTAGCGGGAGGAGGTACCGGGGAGCTGTTTTTT.

In its sample, this clonotype was seen many times. The gene calls are TRBV6-1 and TRBJ2-5, with 11 bases that match TRBD1. The length of the CDR3 is 16 residues. The trim removed 6 bases at V and 4 bases at J, leaving 10 bases unmatched. Germline loops: CDR1 MNHNS, CDR2 SASEGT. The CDR3 loop is CASSNGQGALGETQYF. In DNA form, the CDR3 reads TGTGCCAGCAGCAACGGACAGGGGGCTTTAGGAGAGACCCAGTACTTC.

This clonotype was recorded many times. V is TRBV12-3 or TRBV12-4 and J is TRBJ2-2, with D perhaps given as TRBD1 or TRBD2 (5 bases each). This CDR3 has 17 residues. V was trimmed by 7 bases and J by 4 bases, leaving 22 bases between them. The CDR3 nucleotides read TGTGCCAGCAATCCCGGGGACGGCTTGGGAATCACCGGGGAGCTGTTTTTT. Protein sequence: CASNPGDGLGITGELFF.

This chain joins TRBV13 and TRBJ1-6, with 7 bases aligning to TRBD1. Looked up from germline, CDR1 is PRHDT and CDR2 is FYEKMQ (reference sequence). The CDR3 contains 18 residues. Trimming at V came to 2 bases and at J to 6 bases, leaving 13 bases not matched to a gene. CDR3 coding DNA: TGTGCCAGCAGCTTAAGGAGTAACCGAGGGGGCGTTAATTCACCCCTCCACTTT. Translation gives CASSLRSNRGGVNSPLHF.